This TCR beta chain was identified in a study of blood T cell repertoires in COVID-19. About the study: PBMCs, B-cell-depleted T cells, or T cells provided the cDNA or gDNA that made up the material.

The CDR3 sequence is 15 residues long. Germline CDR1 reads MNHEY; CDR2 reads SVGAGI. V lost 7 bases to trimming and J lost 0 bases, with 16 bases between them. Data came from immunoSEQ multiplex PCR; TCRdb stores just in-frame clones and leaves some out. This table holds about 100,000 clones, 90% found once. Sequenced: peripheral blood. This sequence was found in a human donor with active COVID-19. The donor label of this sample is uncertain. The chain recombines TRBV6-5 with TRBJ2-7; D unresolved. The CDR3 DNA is TGTGCCAGCAATCGCGCGGCACATGGCTCCTACGAGCAGTACTTC. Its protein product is CASNRAAHGSYEQYF.